These 32 T cell receptor beta chains were all obtained from the same sample, sequenced in a study of T cells expressing NK-cell markers. No DNA is given; TCRdb re-called the 5' RACE reads and lists each CDR3 protein once. Its listing shows roughly 180,000 distinct CDR3 sequences. The specimen sequenced was blood T cells: a sorted CD56 or NKG2C T cell subset, CD4+ or CD8+ T cells, or bulk PBMC T cells (not recorded which). These TCRs come from a man aged 18-70 years in good health.

V is TRBV3-1 and J is TRBJ2-5; without DNA, the TCRdb call of TRBD1 cannot be checked. This CDR3 comprises 16 residues. The germline V gene has CDR1 LGHDT and CDR2 YNNKEL (reference sequence). The chain's CDR3 is CASSHGQGERQETQYF.

The rearrangement joins TRBV5-4 to TRBJ2-1; TCRdb returns TRBD1, unconfirmable since there is no DNA. The CDR3 covers 13 residues. The germline V gene has CDR1 SGHNT and CDR2 YYREEE (reference sequence). CDR3 amino acids: CASSLSGINEQFF.

The chain employs TRBV28 and TRBJ1-1. The CDR3 consists of 11 residues. Germline values: CDR1 MDHEN, CDR2 SYDVKM. The CDR3 reads CATMYEAEAFF.

V usage is TRBV15 and J usage is TRBJ2-2. Germline CDR1 is LNHNV and CDR2 is YYDKDF (reference sequence). The length of the CDR3 is 17 residues. This chain's CDR3 is CATSRTRTNANTGELFF.

This rearrangement joins TRBV28 to TRBJ2-5. Germline V gives CDR1 MDHEN, CDR2 SYDVKM. The CDR3 runs to 16 residues. The CDR3 here is CASSLFDGGLQETQYF.

V usage is TRBV7-6 and J usage is TRBJ2-1; the D call of TRBD2 rests on TCRdb alone, since no DNA is present to check it. CDR3 length: 18 amino acids. Germline V lookup: CDR1 SGHVS, CDR2 FNYEAQ. CDR3 protein: CASSLAKRTSGGNNEQFF.

The chain is built from TRBV11-1 and TRBJ2-4; with no DNA, the TCRdb D assignment of TRBD1 cannot be verified. Per the germline V gene, CDR1 is SGHAT and CDR2 is FQDESV (reference sequence). This CDR3 is 18 amino acids long. The CDR3 region is CASSLETGGLISGNIQYF.

The chain recombines TRBV5-6 with TRBJ1-5; TCRdb designates TRBD1, a call that cannot be tested without DNA. Per the germline V gene, CDR1 is SGHDT and CDR2 is YYEEEE. The CDR3 is 15 amino acids. The CDR3 is CASSLGGAWDSAQHF.

V gene TRBV4-1 combines with J gene TRBJ1-1; the D call from TCRdb, TRBD1, cannot be confirmed without DNA. The CDR3 covers 16 residues. Germline CDR1 and CDR2: MGHRA and YSYEKL. The CDR3 reads CASSHPGQGVGTEAFF.

The chain employs TRBV20-1 and TRBJ2-1; TCRdb reports TRBD1, a call that lacks DNA to check it against. Per germline, CDR1 DFQATT and CDR2 SNEGSKA (reference sequence). The CDR3 runs 14 residues. The CDR3 reads CSARETRWGDEQFF.

The chain recombines TRBV7-9 with TRBJ2-7; checking the TCRdb D call of TRBD1 is not possible without DNA. This CDR3 region has 15 residues. Germline V lookup: CDR1 SEHNR, CDR2 FQNEAQ (reference sequence). CDR3: CASSTRQGAFDEQYF.

This sequence joins TRBV11-2 and TRBJ2-7; lacking DNA, the TRBD1 call made by TCRdb goes unchecked. Germline-derived CDR1 and CDR2 are SGHAT and FQNNGV. CDR3 length: 16 amino acids. The CDR3 here is CASSSGGGAAWHEQYF.

V usage is TRBV24-1 and J usage is TRBJ2-5. The CDR3 loop spans 13 amino acids. Germline V CDR1 and CDR2: KGHDR, SFDVKD. The CDR3 loop is CATSDTNSETQYF.

The V call is TRBV4-1, the J call TRBJ1-1; the TCRdb call, TRBD1, lacks DNA for checking. CDR1 is MGHRA and CDR2 is YSYEKL in the germline V gene. There are 15 residues in the CDR3. The CDR3 reads CASSQAGTGGTEAFF.

This chain connects TRBV11-2 to TRBJ1-1; TCRdb's D call, TRBD1, is unchecked because there is no DNA. This CDR3 has 16 amino acids. Germline values: CDR1 SGHAT, CDR2 FQNNGV. CDR3 region: CASSLNNRVMNTEAFF.

The V gene is TRBV30, the J gene TRBJ2-3; with no DNA, the TCRdb D assignment of TRBD1 cannot be verified. The germline V gene encodes CDR1 GTSNPN and CDR2 SVGIG (reference sequence). This CDR3 contains 13 residues. CDR3 region: CAWSVLWGDTQYF.

The chain combines TRBV3-1 with TRBJ2-3; the TCRdb D gene call, TRBD2, has no DNA to confirm it. Germline V gives CDR1 LGHDT, CDR2 YNNKEL (reference sequence). There are 15 residues in the CDR3. Here the CDR3 reads CASSPIAGLTDTQYF.

The V gene is TRBV2, the J gene TRBJ2-2; without DNA, the TCRdb call of TRBD1 cannot be checked. Looked up from germline, CDR1 is SNHLY and CDR2 is FYNNEI. The CDR3 loop spans 17 amino acids. CDR3 residues: CASSVSRQGTNTGELFF.

The chain has TRBV5-6 and TRBJ2-3; absent DNA, TCRdb's TRBD2 call cannot be checked. The CDR3 contains 16 residues. Germline V gene data show CDR1 as SGHDT and CDR2 as YYEEEE. The CDR3 loop reads CASSLATSGVGNTQYF.

This chain uses TRBV5-6 with TRBJ2-1; TCRdb calls TRBD1, which cannot be checked without DNA. Looked up from germline, CDR1 is SGHDT and CDR2 is YYEEEE. This CDR3 is 15 amino acids long. The CDR3 is CASSSYRVTYNEQFF.

V gene TRBV19 combines with J gene TRBJ2-7; TCRdb designates TRBD1, a call that cannot be tested without DNA. CDR1 and CDR2 from the germline V gene are LNHDA and SQIVND (reference sequence). CDR3 length: 15 residues. CDR3 in amino acids: CASTPRSGRSYEQYF.

CDR3 sequence: CASSSTSGSNQPQHF. The rearrangement joins TRBV28 to TRBJ1-5. Germline V lookup: CDR1 MDHEN, CDR2 SYDVKM. CDR3 length equals 15 residues.

This chain links TRBV10-3 with TRBJ1-1; the D gene TCRdb calls, TRBD1, cannot be checked with no DNA. CDR3 size: 13 residues. Germline-derived CDR1 and CDR2 are ENHRY and SYGVKD. This CDR3 is CAIRDRENTEAFF.

This sequence joins TRBV7-9 and TRBJ2-5; TCRdb outputs TRBD2, but without DNA this stays unchecked. The CDR3 extends over 16 amino acids. CDR1 is SEHNR and CDR2 is FQNEAQ in the germline V gene (reference sequence). The CDR3 is CASSLGLGEAQETQYF. Filled out from reference TRBV7-9 and TRBJ2-5, the complete variable domain reads DTGVSQNPRHKITKRGQNVTFRCDPISEHNRLYWYRQTLGQGPEFLTYFQNEAQLEKSRLLSDRFSAERPKGSFSTLEIQRTEQGDSAMYLCASSLGLGEAQETQYFGPGTRLLVL.

The chain links TRBV12-3 or TRBV12-4 to TRBJ2-3; TCRdb designates TRBD2, a call that cannot be tested without DNA. The CDR3 is 17 amino acids. The chain's CDR3 is CASSFLGDHASTDTQYF.

The J gene is TRBJ2-7, the V gene TRBV5-6; the TCRdb call, TRBD2, lacks DNA for checking. Germline CDR1 and CDR2: SGHDT and YYEEEE. This CDR3 contains 17 residues. The CDR3 reads CASSLAGSRELIYEQYF. Full variable domain (outside the CDR3, taken from reference TRBV5-6 and TRBJ2-7): DAGVTQSPTHLIKTRGQQVTLRCSPKSGHDTVSWYQQALGQGPQFIFQYYEEEERQRGNFPDRFSGHQFPNYSSELNVNALLLGDSALYLCASSLAGSRELIYEQYFGPGTRLTVT.

The rearrangement links TRBV27 to TRBJ1-4; the D gene TCRdb calls, TRBD1, cannot be checked with no DNA. CDR3 length equals 16 residues. CDR1 is MNHEY and CDR2 is SMNVEV in the germline V gene (reference sequence). CDR3 region: CASRETGLVSGEKLFF.

This chain uses TRBV9 with TRBJ2-7; lacking DNA, the TRBD1 call made by TCRdb goes unchecked. The CDR3 contains 14 residues. Germline V CDR1 and CDR2: SGDLS, YYNGEE. CDR3 sequence: CASSRGDILGEQYF.

The chain employs TRBV7-6 and TRBJ2-7. CDR1 and CDR2 from the germline V gene are SGHVS and FNYEAQ. There are 13 residues in the CDR3. The CDR3 here is CASSFSDSYEQYF.

V and J are TRBV7-8 and TRBJ2-2. The CDR3 is 12 residues long. Germline CDR1 and CDR2: SGHVS and FQNEAQ. The CDR3 loop reads CASSSLRGELFF.

The J gene is TRBJ2-5, the V gene TRBV28; without DNA, the TCRdb call of TRBD2 cannot be checked. This CDR3 comprises 17 residues. Germline V gene data show CDR1 as MDHEN and CDR2 as SYDVKM. The chain's CDR3 is CASSPEERGWGKETQYF. The variable domain in full, with the rest retrieved from reference TRBV28 and TRBJ2-5, is DVKVTQSSRYLVKRTGEKVFLECVQDMDHENMFWYRQDPGLGLRLIYFSYDVKMKEKGDIPEGYSVSREKKERFSLILESASTNQTSMYLCASSPEERGWGKETQYFGPGTRLLVL.

The chain combines TRBV5-1 with TRBJ1-3; the TCRdb D gene call, TRBD1, has no DNA to confirm it. The CDR3 is 15 amino acids. The germline V gene encodes CDR1 SGHRS and CDR2 YFSETQ. The CDR3 reads CASSPGEVSGNTIYF.